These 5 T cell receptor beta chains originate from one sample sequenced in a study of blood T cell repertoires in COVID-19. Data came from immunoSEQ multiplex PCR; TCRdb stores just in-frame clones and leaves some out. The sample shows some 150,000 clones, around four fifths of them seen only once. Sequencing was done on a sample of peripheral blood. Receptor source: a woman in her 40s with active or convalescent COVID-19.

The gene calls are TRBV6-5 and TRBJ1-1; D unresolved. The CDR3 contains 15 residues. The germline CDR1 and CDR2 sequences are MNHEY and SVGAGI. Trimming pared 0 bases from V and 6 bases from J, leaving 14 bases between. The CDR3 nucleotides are TGTGCCAGCAGTTACTCGTACCGCAGTCTCTCTGAAGCTTTCTTT. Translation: CASSYSYRSLSEAFF.

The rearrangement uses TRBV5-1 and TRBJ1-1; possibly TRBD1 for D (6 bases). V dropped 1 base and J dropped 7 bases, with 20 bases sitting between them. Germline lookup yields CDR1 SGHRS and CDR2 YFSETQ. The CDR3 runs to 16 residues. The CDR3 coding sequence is TGCGCCAGCAGCTTGTATCGGGGGGCAAATTATGGTGAAGCTTTCTTT. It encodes CASSLYRGANYGEAFF.

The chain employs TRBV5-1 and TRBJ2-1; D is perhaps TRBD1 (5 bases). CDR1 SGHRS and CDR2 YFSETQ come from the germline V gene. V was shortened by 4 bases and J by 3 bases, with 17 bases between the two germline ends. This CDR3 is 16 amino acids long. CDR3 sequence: CASSQGMGQGYNEQFF. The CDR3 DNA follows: TGCGCCAGCAGCCAGGGTATGGGCCAGGGCTACAATGAGCAGTTCTTC.

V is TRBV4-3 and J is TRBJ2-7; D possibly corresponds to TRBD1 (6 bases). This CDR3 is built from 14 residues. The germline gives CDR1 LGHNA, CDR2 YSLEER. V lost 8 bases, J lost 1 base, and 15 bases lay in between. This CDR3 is CASLTGKGSYEQYF. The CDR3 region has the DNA TGCGCCAGCCTCACAGGGAAAGGGTCCTACGAGCAGTACTTC.

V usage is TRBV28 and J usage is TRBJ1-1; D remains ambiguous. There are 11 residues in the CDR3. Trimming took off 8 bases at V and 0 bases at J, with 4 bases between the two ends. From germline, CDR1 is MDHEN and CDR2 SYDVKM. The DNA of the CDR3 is TGTGCCAGCGGGCTGAACACTGAAGCTTTCTTT. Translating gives CASGLNTEAFF.